These 30 T cell receptor beta chains were all obtained from the same sample, sequenced in a study of PD-1 blockade in classical Hodgkin lymphoma. Sequencing was performed with immunoSEQ multiplex PCR; in TCRdb, only in-frame clones are kept and a portion is missing. The data show 90,000 to 100,000 clones, with approximately 80% seen just once and 16% held by the top ten. Each patient experienced a relapse that followed autologous stem cell transplantation, and brentuximab vedotin exposure varied. The source material was peripheral blood mononuclear cells (PBMCs), sampled before the second cycle of nivolumab. The receptors were gathered from a human donor with classical Hodgkin lymphoma.

The V call is TRBV5-8, the J call TRBJ2-3, with D perhaps TRBD2 (5 bases). V was shortened by 4 bases and J by 2 bases, with 8 bases between the two germline ends. This CDR3 comprises 13 residues. Germline CDR1 is SGHTS and CDR2 is YDEGEE. The CDR3 nucleotides read TGTGCCAGCAGCCCGGGGTTCACAGATACGCAGTATTTT. Its translation: CASSPGFTDTQYF.

The chain combines TRBV28 with TRBJ1-3; D is unclear. Trimming took 5 bases from V and 0 from J, leaving 8 bases between them. Germline CDR1 MDHEN, CDR2 SYDVKM. The CDR3 loop spans 14 amino acids. The CDR3 bases are TGTGCCAGCAGTGGTGGTAGCTCTGGAAACACCATATATTTT. Its protein is CASSGGSSGNTIYF.

This chain uses TRBV18 with TRBJ1-4; 8 bases map to TRBD1. Germline assignment: CDR1 KGHSH and CDR2 LQKENI. With V trimmed by 0 bases and J by 11 bases, 8 bases remained unmatched. The CDR3 covers 15 residues. The CDR3 spells CASSPPSAGGEKLFF. As DNA, the CDR3 is TGTGCCAGCTCACCACCTTCGGCAGGGGGCGAGAAACTGTTTTTT.

The V and J genes are TRBV15 and TRBJ1-5; perhaps TRBD1 as D (6 bases). The CDR3 consists of 16 residues. CDR1 is LNHNV, CDR2 YYDKDF, per germline (reference sequence). V was trimmed by 0 bases and J by 6 bases, leaving 15 bases between them. As DNA, the CDR3 is TGTGCCACCAGCAGAGATTCCCCGACAGGAGGTCAGCCCCAGCATTTT. Translating gives CATSRDSPTGGQPQHF.

In this sample, this clone turned up once. The V gene is TRBV7-8, the J gene TRBJ2-1; 7 bases are a match to TRBD2. The CDR3 has 13 amino acids. V shed 6 bases, J shed 4 bases, and the junction held 3 bases outside the gene matches. CDR1 and CDR2 (germline): SGHVS, FQNEAQ. CDR3 sequence reads: CASSLGLYNEQFF. DNA for the CDR3: TGTGCCAGCAGTCTGGGACTATACAATGAGCAGTTCTTC.

This clone was seen just once. The chain joins TRBV19 to TRBJ2-2; weak D call: TRBD2 (5 bases). Germline-derived CDR1 and CDR2 are LNHDA and SQIVND (reference sequence). Trimming left V 5 bases short and J 4 bases short, with 11 bases between. The CDR3 contains 14 residues. CDR3 bases: TGTGCCAGTAGTCCCCCGGGGTCCACCGGGGAGCTGTTTTTT. Translated: CASSPPGSTGELFF.

This chain uses TRBV9 with TRBJ2-1, with 8 bases fitting TRBD2. Germline V gene lookup returns CDR1 SGDLS and CDR2 YYNGEE. V lost 0 bases and J lost 8; bases outside the gene matches: 7. This CDR3 is built from 15 residues. CDR3 bases: TGTGCCAGCAGCGTAGGAAGCGGGAGAAGCGATGAGCAGTTCTTC. Translation gives CASSVGSGRSDEQFF.

This clone was detected only a few times. The gene calls are TRBV28 and TRBJ2-3; D gene ambiguous. Germline V gene data show CDR1 as MDHEN and CDR2 as SYDVKM. The V end was cut by 5 bases, the J end by 2 bases, with 8 bases between. The CDR3 is made up of 13 amino acids. CDR3 protein: CASSPGSTDTQYF. CDR3 in DNA: TGTGCCAGCAGTCCCGGGTCCACAGATACGCAGTATTTT.

This clone appeared a few times. The rearrangement links TRBV6-5 to TRBJ2-4, with D tentatively TRBD1 or TRBD2 (7 bases each). The CDR3 spans 13 residues. Germline V lookup: CDR1 MNHEY, CDR2 SVGAGI. The ends were cut back, 7 bases at V and 6 bases at J, with 13 bases in the middle. The CDR3 loop reads CASIPGGGNIQYF. The CDR3 bases are TGTGCCAGCATTCCAGGGGGGGGAAACATTCAGTACTTC.

The chain is built from TRBV11-2 and TRBJ2-7; 8 bases are a match to TRBD1. The CDR3 length is 15 residues. The V gene end was trimmed by 5 bases and the J gene end by 7 bases; junction bases not matched to a gene: 13. Germline lookup yields CDR1 SGHAT and CDR2 FQNNGV. The CDR3 bases are TGTGCCAGCAGCCACCCGGGCCAGGGGGCCGGTGAGCAGTACTTC. Protein sequence: CASSHPGQGAGEQYF.

The rearrangement joins TRBV5-4 to TRBJ1-4; TRBD1 agrees at 8 bases. Germline loops: CDR1 SGHNT, CDR2 YYREEE (reference sequence). This CDR3 has 16 amino acids. Trimming cost V 4 bases and J 0 bases; bases outside gene matches: 5. The CDR3 sequence is CASSLGQGATNEKLFF. In nucleotides, the CDR3 is TGTGCCAGCAGCCTTGGACAGGGAGCAACTAATGAAAAACTGTTTTTT.

This clone was seen repeatedly, ten times or more. DNA of the CDR3: TGCGCCAGCAGCTTGGCAGGATTCCAAGAGACCCAGTACTTC. The encoded protein is CASSLAGFQETQYF. The chain combines TRBV5-1 with TRBJ2-5; D is undetermined. The V gene lost 0 bases and the J gene lost 1 base, with 7 bases spanning the gap. The CDR3 sequence is 14 residues long. Per germline, CDR1 SGHRS and CDR2 YFSETQ.

The rearrangement joins TRBV5-1 to TRBJ2-1, with 7 bases lining up with TRBD1. The CDR3 runs to 13 residues. Germline-derived CDR1 and CDR2 are SGHRS and YFSETQ. V gave up 6 bases and J gave up 4 bases; unmatched junction bases: 4. The CDR3 loop is CASNRDSYNEQFF. In DNA, the CDR3 is TGCGCCAGCAACCGGGACAGTTACAATGAGCAGTTCTTC.

The chain recombines TRBV2 with TRBJ2-3, with D unclear. Germline V gene data show CDR1 as SNHLY and CDR2 as FYNNEI. CDR3 length: 13 residues. V was pared by 4 bases and J by 2 bases, with 7 bases between. The CDR3 DNA reads TGTGCCAGCAGTGCTCCCTTCACAGATACGCAGTATTTT. Its translation: CASSAPFTDTQYF.

V and J are TRBV15 and TRBJ2-5; 7 positions match TRBD2. Germline loops: CDR1 LNHNV, CDR2 YYDKDF (reference sequence). This CDR3 region has 13 residues. V trimming: 2 bases; J trimming: 4 bases; junction bases outside the gene matches: 1. The CDR3 loop is CATSRTSAETQYF. In nucleotides, the CDR3 is TGTGCCACCAGCAGAACTAGCGCAGAGACCCAGTACTTC.

This chain uses TRBV5-1 with TRBJ2-3; 12 bases map to TRBD1. The junction had 10 bases not matched to a gene; V was cut back by 4 bases and J by 4 bases. Germline V gives CDR1 SGHRS, CDR2 YFSETQ. The CDR3 length is 17 residues. CDR3 sequence (DNA): TGCGCCAGCAGCGCCGGGTCCGGGACAGGGGGCTCAGATACGCAGTATTTT. Amino acid sequence: CASSAGSGTGGSDTQYF. Filled out from reference TRBV5-1 and TRBJ2-3, the complete variable domain reads KAGVTQTPRYLIKTRGQQVTLSCSPISGHRSVSWYQQTPGQGLQFLFEYFSETQRNKGNFPGRFSGRQFSNSRSEMNVSTLELGDSALYLCASSAGSGTGGSDTQYFGPGTRLTVL.

CDR3 sequence: CASSLASSGLAGLETQYF. As DNA, the CDR3 is TGTGCCAGCAGTTTAGCGTCTAGCGGACTAGCGGGATTGGAGACCCAGTACTTC. The genes are TRBV28 and TRBJ2-5; TRBD2 matches at 12 bases. The CDR3 length is 18 residues. Germline trimming cut 2 bases from V and 5 bases from J; bases unmatched to any gene: 12. Germline lookup yields CDR1 MDHEN and CDR2 SYDVKM. The entire variable domain, with the rest obtained from reference TRBV28 and TRBJ2-5, is as follows: DVKVTQSSRYLVKRTGEKVFLECVQDMDHENMFWYRQDPGLGLRLIYFSYDVKMKEKGDIPEGYSVSREKKERFSLILESASTNQTSMYLCASSLASSGLAGLETQYFGPGTRLLVL.

J is TRBJ2-5 and V is TRBV6-1; no clear D gene. The CDR3 contains 16 residues. Between the trimmed V and J ends, which lost 4 bases and 5 bases, there was a span of 20 bases. Per germline, CDR1 MNHNS and CDR2 SASEGT. CDR3: CASSGYGPVTWETQYF. The CDR3 bases are TGTGCCAGCAGTGGGTACGGGCCAGTTACTTGGGAGACCCAGTACTTC.

CDR3 amino acids: CASSQQGTSGYEQYF. The CDR3 DNA follows: TGCGCCAGCAGCCAACAGGGGACTAGCGGCTACGAGCAGTACTTC. V usage is TRBV4-1 and J usage is TRBJ2-7, with 11 bases fitting TRBD2. The germline V gene encodes CDR1 MGHRA and CDR2 YSYEKL. V lost 2 bases to trimming and J lost 3 bases; unmatched junction nucleotides: 3. The CDR3 totals 15 residues.

The rearrangement uses TRBV27 and TRBJ2-7; D call uncertain. The CDR3 runs 17 residues. Between the trimmed V and J ends, which lost 5 bases and 2 bases, there was a span of 22 bases. The V gene's germline CDR1 is MNHEY and CDR2 SMNVEV (reference sequence). CDR3 region: CASSPRMTNIAPYEQYF. In DNA, the CDR3 is TGTGCCAGCAGTCCCCGTATGACCAACATTGCCCCCTACGAGCAGTACTTC.

The V and J genes are TRBV7-3 and TRBJ2-1; D possibly corresponds to TRBD2 (6 bases). Germline CDR1 and CDR2: SGHTA and FQGTGA. The V and J ends lost 2 bases and 4 bases respectively, with 12 bases between them. This CDR3 is built from 15 residues. The CDR3 nucleotides are TGTGCCAGCAGCTTAGGTGCTAGCGCGTACAATGAGCAGTTCTTC. Protein: CASSLGASAYNEQFF.

The CDR3 loop is CASSGTGRNTEAFF. CDR3 nucleotides: TGCGCCAGCAGCGGAACGGGACGGAACACTGAAGCTTTCTTT. The chain uses TRBV5-1 and TRBJ1-1; TRBD1 might be the D (5 bases). Germline assignment: CDR1 SGHRS and CDR2 YFSETQ. The CDR3 totals 14 residues. V was pared by 4 bases and J by 1 base, with 11 bases between.

CDR3 coding DNA: TGTGCCAGTAGTATCGGGCAGGGGGGAAAGGGGCAGTTCTTC. Translation: CASSIGQGGKGQFF. The chain joins TRBV19 to TRBJ2-1; TRBD1 is a possible D gene (7 bases). V gave up 3 bases and J gave up 12 bases, with 18 bases separating them. The CDR3 has 14 residues. The germline CDR1 and CDR2 sequences are LNHDA and SQIVND (reference sequence).

The J gene is TRBJ1-1, the V gene TRBV7-2; 7 nucleotides align to TRBD1. This CDR3 is 14 amino acids long. Trimming took 4 bases from V and 2 from J; bases not matched to a gene: 4. CDR1 and CDR2 from the germline V gene are SGHTA and FQGNSA. CDR3: CASSSQGRNTEAFF. The CDR3 region has the DNA TGTGCCAGCAGCTCACAGGGGAGAAACACTGAAGCTTTCTTT.

The chain recombines TRBV18 with TRBJ2-5, with 9 bases fitting TRBD1. The CDR3 loop spans 16 amino acids. With 2 bases clipped from V and 4 bases from J, the junction kept 8 bases outside the gene matches. The germline CDR1 and CDR2 sequences are KGHSH and LQKENI. CDR3 sequence reads: CASSPIRGQGTETQYF. The CDR3 bases are TGTGCCAGCTCACCAATTAGGGGACAGGGAACAGAGACCCAGTACTTC.

On this clone: A junction boundary mismatches the germline segment, possibly from a read error. This chain uses TRBV6-5 with TRBJ2-1, with 15 positions matching TRBD2. This CDR3 region has 15 residues. The germline CDR1 and CDR2 sequences are MNHEY and SVGAGI. The CDR3 spells CASRYSGTSGRMSIF. The CDR3 nucleotides are TGTGCCAGCCGGTATAGCGGGACTAGCGGGAGGATGTCGATCTTC.

The rearrangement uses TRBV6-5 and TRBJ1-3; 7 bases map to TRBD1. J was trimmed by 0 bases and V by 4 bases; bases with no gene match: 6. Germline CDR1 and CDR2: MNHEY and SVGAGI. CDR3 length: 16 residues. CDR3 sequence (DNA): TGTGCCAGCAGTTCCCTACAGGGGTTCTCTGGAAACACCATATATTTT. Translated: CASSSLQGFSGNTIYF.

The CDR3 sequence is CASSYATVNAEAFF. CDR3 DNA sequence: TGTGCCAGCAGTTACGCGACGGTGAATGCTGAAGCTTTCTTT. This chain uses TRBV6-5 with TRBJ1-1; no definite D call. The CDR3 loop spans 14 amino acids. The V and J ends lost 2 bases and 6 bases respectively, with 13 bases between them. Germline CDR1 reads MNHEY; CDR2 reads SVGAGI.

This chain uses TRBV5-4 with TRBJ2-1; 11 nucleotides match TRBD2. V dropped 4 bases and J dropped 9; count of bases not matched to a gene: 9. CDR1 and CDR2 from the germline V gene are SGHNT and YYREEE (reference sequence). The CDR3 covers 15 residues. The CDR3 loop is CASSPALAGELEQFF. For the CDR3, the DNA is TGTGCCAGCAGCCCGGCACTAGCGGGAGAACTTGAGCAGTTCTTC.

The chain recombines TRBV10-2 with TRBJ1-1, with a weak D call TRBD1 (6 bases). Germline V lookup: CDR1 WSHSY, CDR2 SAAADI. V was shortened by 3 bases and J by 5 bases, with 13 bases between the two germline ends. The CDR3 totals 14 residues. DNA for the CDR3: TGCGCCAGCAGTGACTGGACAGATGGGACTGAAGCTTTCTTT. Translation: CASSDWTDGTEAFF.